This T cell receptor beta chain was observed in a study of liver allograft versus peripheral blood T cells. Overall study: Recipients' peripheral blood served as the comparator for T cell receptor repertoires in transplanted livers.

This clonotype has only a few counts. The antigen remains undetermined. TCRdb analysed the reads with MiXCR anew, one entry per CDR3 protein. The table includes some 10,000 distinct CDR3 sequences, about 18% detected once. Study findings and constraints: Intragraft T cell receptor repertoires of liver allografts were reportedly distinct from those in peripheral blood.

The origin of this receptor is a human patient who had a liver transplant. Some T cells may originate from the graft donor.

The chain's CDR3 is CASTRGQGTQETQYF. The CDR3, as DNA: TGTGCCAGTACCCGGGGACAGGGGACCCAAGAGACCCAGTACTTC. The rearrangement links TRBV19 to TRBJ2-5; 10 bases align to TRBD1. The V gene end was trimmed by 7 bases and the J gene end by 1 base; junction bases not matched to a gene: 6. The germline CDR1 and CDR2 sequences are LNHDA and SQIVND (reference sequence). The CDR3 contains 15 residues.